The rows below give T cell receptor beta chains drawn from one sample of a study of blood T cells in healthy people across ages. MiXCR, run by TCRdb on the 5' RACE reads, gives a single entry per CDR3 protein. The table has fewer than 2 million distinct CDR3 sequences, 39% seen once; the top ten hold under 25%. Sequences were obtained from blood. Source of these receptors: a human donor in good health. Each CDR3 is given without its conserved first and last residue. Each record gives: J gene, V gene, CDR3 protein.

TRBJ1-2 TRBV5-1 ASSPAGTDYGYT
TRBJ2-2 TRBV29-1 SVVANTGELF
TRBJ2-3 TRBV5-1 ASSWAGGGTDTQY
TRBJ2-3 TRBV24-1 ATSDPTGLADTQY
TRBJ2-1 TRBV7-2 ASSLVRGGEQF
TRBJ2-1 TRBV5-1 ASSLGQGFSYNEQF
TRBJ2-1 TRBV30 AWSINRDSGKF
TRBJ1-4 TRBV29-1 SGAQAGGEKLF
- TRBV24-1 ATSRASKETQY
TRBJ2-5 TRBV7-6 ASSSGMEETQY
TRBJ1-1 TRBV7-3 ASSLRGRGADTEAF
TRBJ2-5 TRBV15 ATSRGLAGFSETQY
TRBJ2-3 TRBV6-2/TRBV6-3 ASRSWILSDTQY
TRBJ1-1 TRBV24-1 ATSEDDREAF
TRBJ1-6 TRBV28 ASSFEGANSPLH
TRBJ2-7 TRBV20-1 SARKRLAGMVYEQY
TRBJ1-2 TRBV7-2 ASSLAPDKGYGYT
TRBJ2-3 TRBV5-1 ATASGGRTDTQY
TRBJ1-2 TRBV21-1 ASAPAGVGYT
TRBJ1-1 TRBV7-2 ASRTDRRGEAF
TRBJ2-7 TRBV6-1 ASSYKDNSYEQY
TRBJ1-1 TRBV4-3 ASSQSRSGGSMNTEAF
TRBJ2-1 TRBV29-1 SVVDPGQGWDEQF
TRBJ2-1 TRBV12-3/TRBV12-4 ASSLRGQVDNEQF
TRBJ2-7 TRBV12-3/TRBV12-4 ASSPGTGGIYSYEQY
TRBJ1-2 TRBV29-1 SVETAIGFT
TRBJ1-5 TRBV7-2 ASSSADDYNQPQH
TRBJ2-1 TRBV27 ASSFRGHNEQF
TRBJ1-1 TRBV29-1 SVHTGDRRNTEAF
TRBJ2-7 TRBV7-8 ASSLARGAEQY